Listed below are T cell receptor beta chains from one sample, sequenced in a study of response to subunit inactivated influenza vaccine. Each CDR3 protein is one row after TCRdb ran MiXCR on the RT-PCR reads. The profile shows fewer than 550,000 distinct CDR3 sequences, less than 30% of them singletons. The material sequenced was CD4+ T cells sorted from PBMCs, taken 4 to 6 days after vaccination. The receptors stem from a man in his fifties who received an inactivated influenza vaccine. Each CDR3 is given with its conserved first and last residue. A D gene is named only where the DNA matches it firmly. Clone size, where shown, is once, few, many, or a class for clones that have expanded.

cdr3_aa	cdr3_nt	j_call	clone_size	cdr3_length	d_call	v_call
CSARRGLGTEAFF	TGCAGTGCTAGGAGGGGCCTGGGAACTGAAGCTTTCTTT	TRBJ1-1	few	13	-	TRBV20-1
CSVRQGSNQPQHF	TGCAGCGTTCGACAGGGGAGCAATCAGCCCCAGCATTTT	TRBJ1-5	-	13	TRBD1	TRBV29-1
CAISAVTGPPEKLFF	TGTGCCATCAGTGCGGTTACAGGGCCCCCTGAAAAACTGTTTTTT	TRBJ1-4	-	15	-	TRBV10-3
CASSSNRGGADTQYF	TGTGCCAGCAGCTCGAACAGGGGTGGAGCAGATACGCAGTATTTT	TRBJ2-3	once	15	TRBD1	TRBV12-3/TRBV12-4
CASVGGNTGELFF	TGTGCCAGTGTTGGGGGCAACACCGGGGAGCTGTTTTTT	TRBJ2-2	few	13	-	TRBV28
CASSHVGEEAFF	TGTGCCAGCAGCCACGTTGGGGAAGAAGCTTTCTTT	TRBJ1-1	few	12	-	TRBV12-3/TRBV12-4
CSAGREFQETQYF	TGCAGCGCCGGACGGGAGTTCCAAGAGACCCAGTACTTC	TRBJ2-5	-	13	-	TRBV29-1
CSASRALKSTDTQYF	TGCAGTGCTAGTCGCGCTTTGAAGAGCACAGATACGCAGTATTTT	TRBJ2-3	-	15	-	TRBV20-1
CASSRLISGANVLTF	TGTGCCAGCTCACGACTGATTTCTGGGGCCAACGTCCTGACTTTC	TRBJ2-6	-	15	-	TRBV18
CASSHRPGTPSTDTQYF	TGCGCCAGCAGCCACCGTCCCGGGACTCCTAGCACAGATACGCAGTATTTT	TRBJ2-3	few	17	-	TRBV4-1
CASSPRTGPQETQYF	TGTGCCAGCAGCCCGAGGACAGGGCCACAAGAGACCCAGTACTTC	TRBJ2-5	-	15	TRBD1	TRBV14
CASSRFRATYEQYF	TGTGCCAGCAGCCGGTTTAGAGCAACCTACGAGCAGTACTTC	TRBJ2-7	-	14	-	TRBV14
CASRGLTYEQYF	TGTGCCAGCAGGGGCCTAACCTACGAGCAGTACTTC	TRBJ2-7	-	12	-	TRBV6-2/TRBV6-3
CASRRGGSYNSPLHF	TGTGCCAGCAGGCGGGGGGGCTCCTATAATTCACCCCTCCACTTT	TRBJ1-6	-	15	-	TRBV3-1
CATSESGLGFYEQYF	TGTGCCACCAGTGAATCCGGATTGGGGTTCTACGAGCAGTACTTC	TRBJ2-7	few	15	-	TRBV24-1
CASSSITGFYGYTF	TGTGCCAGCAGTTCCATCACAGGGTTCTATGGCTACACCTTC	TRBJ1-2	few	14	-	TRBV6-5
CASSLLARNNEQFF	TGTGCCAGCAGCTTACTAGCGAGAAACAATGAGCAGTTCTTC	TRBJ2-1	-	14	-	TRBV7-9
CASSPTGTGLNTEAFF	TGTGCCAGCAGCCCGACCGGGACAGGATTGAACACTGAAGCTTTCTTT	TRBJ1-1	many	16	TRBD1	TRBV7-9
CASSQRDRGYEQYF	TGTGCCAGCAGCCAACGGGACAGGGGGTACGAGCAGTACTTC	TRBJ2-7	-	14	TRBD1	TRBV12-3/TRBV12-4
CASSSTGLAGAPIF	TGTGCCAGCAGTTCAACCGGACTAGCGGGAGCCCCGATCTTC	TRBJ2-1	few	14	TRBD2	TRBV6-2/TRBV6-3
CASSLGVGLAAYNEQFF	TGTGCCAGCAGCTTAGGTGTGGGACTAGCGGCCTACAATGAGCAGTTCTTC	TRBJ2-1	few	17	TRBD2	TRBV7-9
CASSLAGGPESPYNEQFF	TGTGCCAGCAGCTTAGCGGGAGGGCCCGAGTCGCCCTACAATGAGCAGTTCTTC	TRBJ2-1	few	18	TRBD2	TRBV7-2
CASSLERQGAHGYTF	TGCGCCAGCAGCTTGGAGCGACAGGGGGCGCATGGCTACACCTTC	TRBJ1-2	-	15	TRBD1	TRBV5-1
CASSPGGLVLRRNTGELFF	TGCGCCAGCAGCCCCGGAGGGTTGGTCCTCAGGAGGAACACCGGGGAGCTGTTTTTT	TRBJ2-2	many	19	-	TRBV4-3
CASSSYRGPYEQYF	TGTGCCAGCAGCTCATACAGGGGACCCTACGAGCAGTACTTC	TRBJ2-7	-	14	TRBD1	TRBV11-1
CASSLVRRSAGTRLGNEQFF	TGCGCCAGCAGCTTGGTTCGCAGAAGTGCAGGGACTAGGCTGGGGAATGAGCAGTTCTTC	TRBJ2-1	few	20	TRBD2	TRBV5-1
CASSSSRQALYEQYF	TGCGCCAGCAGCTCGTCTCGACAGGCTTTGTACGAGCAGTACTTC	TRBJ2-7	few	15	-	TRBV5-1
CASLSNYNQPQHF	TGTGCCAGCCTATCCAATTACAATCAGCCCCAGCATTTT	TRBJ1-5	-	13	-	TRBV28
CSGGQGSYNEQFF	TGCAGTGGCGGACAGGGCTCCTACAATGAGCAGTTCTTC	TRBJ2-1	-	13	TRBD1	TRBV20-1
CASSLMANTGELFF	TGTGCCAGCAGCTTGATGGCGAACACCGGGGAGCTGTTTTTT	TRBJ2-2	once	14	-	TRBV11-3